Listed here are 3 T cell receptor beta chains from one sample, sequenced in a study of blood T cell repertoires in COVID-19. Profiling relied on immunoSEQ multiplex PCR, and the TCRdb table lists in-frame clones only, not all of them. The table includes about 130,000 clones, 70% to 85% detected once. Material: peripheral blood. The receptors come from a man between 60 and 70 years old who had recovered from COVID-19.

The rearrangement links TRBV6-2 or TRBV6-3 to TRBJ2-5, with 8 positions matching TRBD1. The CDR3 runs to 16 residues. Germline V lookup: CDR1 MNHEY, CDR2 SVGEGT. The V gene end was trimmed by 2 bases and the J gene end by 1 base; junction bases not matched to a gene: 6. Written as DNA, the CDR3 is TGTGCCAGCAGTTACCCGGGGACAGGTAGCCAAGAGACCCAGTACTTC. Translated: CASSYPGTGSQETQYF.

This clone was observed a handful of times. V is TRBV19 and J is TRBJ1-1; D might be TRBD1 (5 bases). The CDR3 consists of 13 residues. The V and J ends lost 10 bases and 1 base respectively, with 13 bases between them. Germline V gene lookup returns CDR1 LNHDA and CDR2 SQIVND (reference sequence). The CDR3 bases are TGTGCCACAAAAAAGGGGCAGAACACTGAAGCTTTCTTT. Its translation is CATKKGQNTEAFF.

The J gene is TRBJ2-1, the V gene TRBV27; maybe TRBD2 (6 bases). This CDR3 comprises 15 residues. V lost 6 bases and J lost 6, with 18 bases in between. Germline V lookup: CDR1 MNHEY, CDR2 SMNVEV (reference sequence). The CDR3 here is CASSRSGEVSNEQFF. DNA for the CDR3: TGTGCCAGCAGCCGTAGCGGTGAGGTTAGCAATGAGCAGTTCTTC.